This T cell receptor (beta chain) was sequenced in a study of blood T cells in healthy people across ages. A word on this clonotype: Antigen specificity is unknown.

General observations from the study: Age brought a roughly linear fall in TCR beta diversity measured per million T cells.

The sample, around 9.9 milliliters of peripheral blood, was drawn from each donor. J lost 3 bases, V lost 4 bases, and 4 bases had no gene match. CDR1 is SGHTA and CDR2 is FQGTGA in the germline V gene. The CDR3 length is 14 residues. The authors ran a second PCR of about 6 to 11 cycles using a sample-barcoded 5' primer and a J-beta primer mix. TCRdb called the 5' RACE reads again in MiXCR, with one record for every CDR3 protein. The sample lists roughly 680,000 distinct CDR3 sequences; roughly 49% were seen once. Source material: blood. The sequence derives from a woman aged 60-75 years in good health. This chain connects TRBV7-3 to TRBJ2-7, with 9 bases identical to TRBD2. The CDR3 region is CASSSGLACYEQYF. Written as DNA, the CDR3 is TGTGCCAGCAGCTCGGGACTAGCATGCTACGAGCAGTACTTC.